The present T cell receptor beta chain was sequenced within a study of blood T cell repertoires in COVID-19. Study background: The origin of the acute and convalescent COVID-19 samples was the United States, Italy and Spain.

Deletions cut 3 bases from V and 0 bases from J, with 15 bases between. Looked up from germline, CDR1 is KGHSH and CDR2 is LQKENI. CDR3 length equals 16 residues. This clone was detected many times. Data came from immunoSEQ multiplex PCR; TCRdb stores just in-frame clones and leaves some out. The sample has under 300,000 clones, approximately 87% seen once. Patients at the Seattle site were enrolled during active infection and followed longitudinally. This TCR derives from a young woman with COVID-19, enrolled during active disease. Sequenced: peripheral blood. The chain recombines TRBV18 with TRBJ2-7; tentative D call: TRBD1 (6 bases). This CDR3 is CASSPTTGRSSYEQYF. The CDR3, as DNA: TGTGCCAGCTCACCGACAACAGGGAGAAGCTCCTACGAGCAGTACTTC.